These T cell receptor beta chains were read from a single sample in a study of T cells after posttransplantation cyclophosphamide. TCRdb's table, derived via immunoSEQ multiplex PCR, lists solely in-frame clones and lacks some. Altogether 30,000 to 35,000 clones were found in the sample, and no singletons occur. Source material: PBMCs. These receptors originate from a woman in her 50s in good health and a related stem cell transplant donor. Each CDR3 is given with its conserved first and last residue. D genes are given only for firm matches. Clone size, where shown, is once, few, many, or a class for clones that have expanded.

D gene	V gene	clone size	J gene	CDR3 DNA	CDR3 protein
TRBD1	TRBV11-2	many	TRBJ2-7	TGTGCCAGTGGGACAGGACCTTACGAGCAGTACTTC	CASGTGPYEQYF
NA	TRBV6-5	many	TRBJ2-5	TGTGCCAGCAACCAACAGGGAGGCCAAGAGACCCAGTACTTC	CASNQQGGQETQYF
NA	TRBV5-1	many	TRBJ2-3	TGCGCCAGCAGCTTGCTGCGTCGTCCAGATACGCAGTATTTT	CASSLLRRPDTQYF
TRBD2	TRBV9	few	TRBJ2-7	TGTGCCAGCAGCGTAGGGTCTAGCGGATGGGCCTACGAGCAGTACTTC	CASSVGSSGWAYEQYF
NA	TRBV6-6	many	TRBJ1-4	TGTGCCAGCAGTCGGTATGAAAAACTGTTTTTT	CASSRYEKLFF
TRBD1	TRBV27	NA	TRBJ2-6	TGTGCCAGCAGCCGGGACAGGGGGCTAACTGGGGCCAACGTCCTGACTTTC	CASSRDRGLTGANVLTF
NA	TRBV7-2	many	TRBJ1-5	TGTGCCAGCAGCAGAAACCAGGCAGATTTCAATCAGCCCCAGCATTTT	CASSRNQADFNQPQHF
NA	TRBV7-7	many	TRBJ2-5	TGTGCCAGCAGCCCCGCCCGCGTGGGGGGTTTGGAGACCCAGTACTTC	CASSPARVGGLETQYF
NA	TRBV6-2/TRBV6-3	many	TRBJ1-5	TGTGCCAGCACCGGACTTGGATGGAATCAGCCCCAGCATTTT	CASTGLGWNQPQHF
NA	TRBV14	many	TRBJ1-2	TGTGCCAGCAGCCACACAGGTGGCGGCTACACCTTC	CASSHTGGGYTF
TRBD2	TRBV11-2	many	TRBJ2-7	TGTGCCAGCAGCACACTAGCGGGAGCGTGGGAGCAGTACTTC	CASSTLAGAWEQYF
TRBD2	TRBV7-4	many	TRBJ2-1	TGCACCAGCAGCCGCCGAGGGGCTAGCGGGAGGGCCAGGGGGGTGGGGAATGAGCAGTTCTTC	CTSSRRGASGRARGVGNEQFF
TRBD1	TRBV27	many	TRBJ1-1	TGTGCCAGCAGTTTAGCAGGGGGGAACACTGAAGCTTTCTTT	CASSLAGGNTEAFF
NA	TRBV2	many	TRBJ2-2	TGTGCCAGCAGTGTCCCCGGCGGGGAGCTGTTTTTT	CASSVPGGELFF
TRBD1	TRBV24-1	NA	TRBJ2-7	TGTGCCACCAGTGATTTAAAGGGGGCGCCCCAGCAGTACTTC	CATSDLKGAPQQYF
NA	TRBV6-6	many	TRBJ2-3	TGTGCCAGTTCAGGGGTGGCAGATACGCAGTATTTT	CASSGVADTQYF
NA	TRBV6-5	many	TRBJ2-7	TGTGCCAGCAGTTACTCAGTCAGTGCTCTCGAGCAGTACTTC	CASSYSVSALEQYF
NA	TRBV12-3/TRBV12-4	many	TRBJ2-7	TGTGCCAGCAGTCCTGGGGCCTACCGCTACGAGCAGTACTTC	CASSPGAYRYEQYF
NA	TRBV9	many	TRBJ1-1	TGTGCCAGCAGCACCGAACAGGGTAGAAACACTGAAGCTTTCTTT	CASSTEQGRNTEAFF
TRBD1	TRBV7-3	many	TRBJ2-1	TGTGCCAGCAGGGATCACAGGGGCGAGCAGTTCTTC	CASRDHRGEQFF
NA	TRBV5-6	NA	TRBJ2-2	TGTGCCAGCAGCTCCACGCAGGGGAGGACCGGGGAGCTGTTTTTT	CASSSTQGRTGELFF
TRBD1	TRBV7-6	many	TRBJ2-5	TGTGCCAGCAGCCGAGGGACAGCCCAAGAGACCCAGTACTTC	CASSRGTAQETQYF
NA	TRBV27	many	TRBJ2-1	TGTGCCAGCAGTCCGGCGATCGGGTGGAATGAGCAGTTCTTC	CASSPAIGWNEQFF
TRBD1	TRBV12-3/TRBV12-4	many	TRBJ1-5	TGTGCCAGCAGTTTCCGAGGACAGGACAATCAGCCCCAGCATTTT	CASSFRGQDNQPQHF
TRBD2	TRBV9	few	TRBJ2-5	TGTGCCAGCAGCGTAGGATCTAGCGGGTATGAAGAGACCCAGTACTTC	CASSVGSSGYEETQYF
NA	TRBV6-2/TRBV6-3	many	TRBJ2-1	TGTGCCAGCAGCAAGAGGTATGAGCAGTTCTTC	CASSKRYEQFF
TRBD2	TRBV5-4	many	TRBJ2-1	TGTGCCAGCAGCTCCGGGGGGTCCTACAATGAGCAGTTCTTC	CASSSGGSYNEQFF
TRBD1	TRBV5-1	many	TRBJ2-7	TGCGCCAGCAGCTCTCCGGGACAGGGGATTACCTACGAGCAGTACTTC	CASSSPGQGITYEQYF
TRBD2	TRBV4-1	few	TRBJ2-5	TGCGCCAGCAAGCCTTGGGGACTAGCGGAACAGTACCAAGAGACCCAGTACTTC	CASKPWGLAEQYQETQYF
NA	TRBV7-3	many	TRBJ2-1	TGTGCCAGCACCCAACAGGGGGGGACCCACTACAATGAGCAGTTCTTC	CASTQQGGTHYNEQFF
NA	TRBV25-1	many	TRBJ2-7	TGTGCCAGCAGTGCTAACTACGAGCAGTACTTC	CASSANYEQYF
NA	TRBV29-1	few	TRBJ2-5	TGCAGCGTTATCCTTGGTGCGGTCCGGGAGACCCAGTACTTC	CSVILGAVRETQYF
NA	TRBV29-1	many	TRBJ2-7	TGCAGCGTCGAGACAGCCTACGAGCAGTACTTC	CSVETAYEQYF
NA	TRBV18	many	TRBJ1-1	TGTGCCAGCTCACCACGCGCGACTGAACACACTGAAGCTTTCTTT	CASSPRATEHTEAFF
TRBD2	TRBV7-6	many	TRBJ2-7	TGTGCCAGCAGCTTAGCCGGCGCTAGCGGCATCTACGAGCAGTACTTC	CASSLAGASGIYEQYF
TRBD2	TRBV7-9	many	TRBJ2-5	TGTGCCAGCAGCCCCCTGGGGGGGTTGGAGACCCAGTACTTC	CASSPLGGLETQYF
NA	TRBV27	many	TRBJ2-1	TGTGCCAGCAGTTTACAGCGTGGAGTTATAGATGAGCAGTTCTTC	CASSLQRGVIDEQFF
NA	TRBV28	many	TRBJ1-5	TGTGCCAGCACCAAGACAGAAACCTATCAGCCCCAGCATTTT	CASTKTETYQPQHF
NA	TRBV6-2/TRBV6-3	many	TRBJ1-5	TGTGCCAGCACGACAAGGAGCAATCAGCCCCAGCATTTT	CASTTRSNQPQHF
NA	TRBV13	NA	TRBJ2-5	TGTGCCAGCAGCTTAGGAGCGGGACAGGAAGTAGAGACCCAGTACTTC	CASSLGAGQEVETQYF
NA	TRBV5-1	many	TRBJ2-5	TGCGCCAGTCTACAGGGAACGGGAGGAGAGACCCAGTACTTC	CASLQGTGGETQYF
TRBD2	TRBV5-1	NA	TRBJ2-3	TGCGCCAGCAGGACTAGCGGGACAGATACGCAGTATTTT	CASRTSGTDTQYF
TRBD2	TRBV5-1	many	TRBJ2-1	TGCGCCAGCAGCTCTCTATCGGGGGGTGAGCAGTTCTTC	CASSSLSGGEQFF
NA	TRBV19	many	TRBJ1-1	TGTGCCAGTAGTTGGACAGAGAACACTGAAGCTTTCTTT	CASSWTENTEAFF
TRBD1	TRBV19	many	TRBJ2-5	TGTGCCAGTAGTATGCTCCGGGACAGGGCCCAAGAGACCCAGTACTTC	CASSMLRDRAQETQYF
NA	TRBV5-1	few	TRBJ2-3	TGCGCCAGCAGCTTGGAGGGCGAGGGCAGCACAGATACGCAGTATTTT	CASSLEGEGSTDTQYF
TRBD2	TRBV4-3	many	TRBJ2-2	TGCGCCAGCAGCCAAGATGGGGGGGGTGCGAACACCGGGGAGCTGTTTTTT	CASSQDGGGANTGELFF
NA	TRBV6-5	few	TRBJ2-7	TGTGCCAGCAGTTACCGTCAGGGCTACGAGCAGTACTTC	CASSYRQGYEQYF
NA	TRBV6-2/TRBV6-3	many	TRBJ2-4	TGTGCCAGCAGCCCCCGAGCCAAAAACATTCAGTACTTC	CASSPRAKNIQYF
TRBD1	TRBV9	NA	TRBJ1-1	TGTGCCAGCAGCCCTCTGGGACAGGGGATCACTGAAGCTTTCTTT	CASSPLGQGITEAFF
NA	TRBV18	few	TRBJ1-5	TGTGCCAGCTCAATATCGGCCCCCAGGTTCGGGCCCCAGCATTTT	CASSISAPRFGPQHF
TRBD1	TRBV5-4	many	TRBJ2-6	TGTGCCAGCAGCTTGGCCCCAGGGGGCTCTGGGGCCAACGTCCTGACTTTC	CASSLAPGGSGANVLTF
NA	TRBV7-2	many	TRBJ2-3	TGTGCCAGCCGACCCCAGGGGGATACGCAGTATTTT	CASRPQGDTQYF
NA	TRBV7-3	many	TRBJ2-3	TGTGCCAGCAGCCCTCGAGGCTTTTCCACAGATACGCAGTATTTT	CASSPRGFSTDTQYF